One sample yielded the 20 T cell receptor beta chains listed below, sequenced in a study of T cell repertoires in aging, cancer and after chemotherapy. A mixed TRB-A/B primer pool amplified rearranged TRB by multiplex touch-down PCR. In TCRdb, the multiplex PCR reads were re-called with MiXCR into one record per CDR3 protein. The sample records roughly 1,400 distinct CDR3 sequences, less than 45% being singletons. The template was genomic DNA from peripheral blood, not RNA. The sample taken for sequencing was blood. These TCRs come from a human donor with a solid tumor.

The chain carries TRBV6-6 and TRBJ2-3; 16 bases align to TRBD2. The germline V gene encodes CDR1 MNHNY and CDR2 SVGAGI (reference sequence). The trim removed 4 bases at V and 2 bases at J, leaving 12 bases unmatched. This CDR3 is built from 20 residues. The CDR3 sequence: CASSSSPGLAGGSPTDTQYF. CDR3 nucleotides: TGTGCCAGCAGTTCGTCACCGGGACTAGCGGGAGGGAGTCCCACAGATACGCAGTATTTT.

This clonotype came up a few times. The CDR3 region is CSAAPLGSGRNTQYF. In DNA form, the CDR3 reads TGCAGTGCCGCCCCCCTGGGTAGCGGGAGAAATACGCAGTATTTT. The chain recombines TRBV20-1 with TRBJ2-3, with 9 bases aligning to TRBD2. CDR1 and CDR2 from the germline V gene are DFQATT and SNEGSKA (reference sequence). The CDR3 spans 15 residues. Trimming at V came to 6 bases and at J to 7 bases, leaving 14 bases not matched to a gene.

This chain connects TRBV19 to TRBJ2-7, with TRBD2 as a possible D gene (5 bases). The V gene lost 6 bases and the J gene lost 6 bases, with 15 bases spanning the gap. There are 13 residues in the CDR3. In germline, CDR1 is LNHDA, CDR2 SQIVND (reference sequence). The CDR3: CASRTGEGGEQYF. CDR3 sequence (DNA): TGTGCCAGTAGAACGGGTGAAGGAGGCGAGCAGTACTTC.

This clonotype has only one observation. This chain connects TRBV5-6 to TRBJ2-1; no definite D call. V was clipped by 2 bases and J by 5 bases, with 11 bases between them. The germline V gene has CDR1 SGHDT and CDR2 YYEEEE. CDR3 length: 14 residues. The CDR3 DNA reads TGTGCCAGCAGCTTCTTTACCGAGAACAATGAGCAGTTCTTC. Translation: CASSFFTENNEQFF.

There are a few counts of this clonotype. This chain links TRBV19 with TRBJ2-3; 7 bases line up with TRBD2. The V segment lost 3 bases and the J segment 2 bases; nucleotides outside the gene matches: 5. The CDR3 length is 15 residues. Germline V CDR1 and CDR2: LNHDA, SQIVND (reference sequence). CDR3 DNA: TGTGCCAGTAGTATTGGGCGGGGGATCACAGATACGCAGTATTTT. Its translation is CASSIGRGITDTQYF.

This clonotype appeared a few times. The DNA for the CDR3 is TGTGCCAGCAGTTTAAGGGTGAACACTGAAGCTTTCTTT. It specifies CASSLRVNTEAFF. The V call is TRBV12-3 or TRBV12-4, the J call TRBJ1-1, with no clear D. Trimming shortened V by 2 bases and J by 0 bases, and 4 bases separated the two germline ends. The CDR3 contains 13 residues.

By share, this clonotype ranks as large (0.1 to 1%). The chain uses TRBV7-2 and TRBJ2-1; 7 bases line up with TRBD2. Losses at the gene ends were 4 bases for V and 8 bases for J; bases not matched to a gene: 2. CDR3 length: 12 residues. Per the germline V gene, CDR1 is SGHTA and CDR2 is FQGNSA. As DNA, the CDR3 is TGTGCCAGCAGCTCTAGCGGCCATGAGCAGTTCTTC. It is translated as CASSSSGHEQFF.

This chain's CDR3 is CASSKAINEKLFF. The CDR3 DNA reads as TGTGCCAGTAGTAAGGCGATTAATGAAAAACTGTTTTTT. V and J are TRBV19 and TRBJ1-4; D not resolved. Germline V lookup: CDR1 LNHDA, CDR2 SQIVND (reference sequence). The CDR3 totals 13 residues. V was trimmed by 4 bases and J by 4 bases, leaving 7 bases between them.

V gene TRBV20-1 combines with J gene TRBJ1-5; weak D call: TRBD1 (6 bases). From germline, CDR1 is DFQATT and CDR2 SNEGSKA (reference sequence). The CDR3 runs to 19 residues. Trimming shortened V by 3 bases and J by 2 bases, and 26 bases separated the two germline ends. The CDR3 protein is CSARAGLRQDPGGNQPQHF. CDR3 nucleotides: TGCAGTGCTAGGGCCGGGCTCCGACAGGACCCAGGGGGCAATCAGCCCCAGCATTTT.

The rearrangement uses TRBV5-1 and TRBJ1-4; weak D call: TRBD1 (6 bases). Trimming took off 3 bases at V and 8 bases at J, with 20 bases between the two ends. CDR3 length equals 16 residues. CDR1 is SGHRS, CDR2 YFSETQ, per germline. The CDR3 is CASSSFPEGGQEKLFF. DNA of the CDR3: TGCGCCAGCAGCTCCTTCCCAGAGGGGGGGCAGGAAAAACTGTTTTTT.

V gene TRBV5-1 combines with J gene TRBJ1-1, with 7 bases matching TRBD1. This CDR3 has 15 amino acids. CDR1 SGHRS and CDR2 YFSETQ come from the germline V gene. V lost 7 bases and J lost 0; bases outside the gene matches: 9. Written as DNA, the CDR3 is TGCGCCAGCGCGGGACAGAGCTTAATGAACACTGAAGCTTTCTTT. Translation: CASAGQSLMNTEAFF.

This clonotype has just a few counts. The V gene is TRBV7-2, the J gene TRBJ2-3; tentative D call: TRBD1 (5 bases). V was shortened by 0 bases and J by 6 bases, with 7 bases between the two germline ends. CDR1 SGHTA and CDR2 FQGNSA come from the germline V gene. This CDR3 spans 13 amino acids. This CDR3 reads CASSLAQGDTQYF. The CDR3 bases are TGTGCCAGCAGCTTAGCTCAGGGCGATACGCAGTATTTT.

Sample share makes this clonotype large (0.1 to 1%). CDR3 residues: CASSFQQGEAFF. As DNA, the CDR3 is TGTGCCAGCAGTTTTCAGCAGGGGGAAGCTTTCTTT. The chain joins TRBV6-5 to TRBJ1-1; possibly TRBD1 for D (6 bases). Deletions cut 4 bases from V and 8 bases from J, with 11 bases between. Germline loops: CDR1 MNHEY, CDR2 SVGAGI. This CDR3 spans 12 amino acids.

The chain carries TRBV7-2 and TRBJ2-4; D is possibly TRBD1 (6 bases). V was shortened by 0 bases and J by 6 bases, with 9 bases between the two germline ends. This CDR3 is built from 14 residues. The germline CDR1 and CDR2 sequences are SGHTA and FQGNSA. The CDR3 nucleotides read TGTGCCAGCAGCTTAGCGGGGGCCCCAAACATTCAGTACTTC. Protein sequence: CASSLAGAPNIQYF.

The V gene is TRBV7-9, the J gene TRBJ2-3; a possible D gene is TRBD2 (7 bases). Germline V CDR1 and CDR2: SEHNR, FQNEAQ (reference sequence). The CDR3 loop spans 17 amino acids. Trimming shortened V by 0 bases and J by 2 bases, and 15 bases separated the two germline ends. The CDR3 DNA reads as TGTGCCAGCAGCTTAGCAGGGGGGGAAGTCGCCACAGATACGCAGTATTTT. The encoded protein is CASSLAGGEVATDTQYF.

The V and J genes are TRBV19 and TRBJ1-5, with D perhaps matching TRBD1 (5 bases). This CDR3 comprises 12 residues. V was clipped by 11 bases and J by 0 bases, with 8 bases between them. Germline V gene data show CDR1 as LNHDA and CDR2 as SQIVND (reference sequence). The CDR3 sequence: CAAGGSNQPQHF. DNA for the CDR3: TGTGCCGCGGGGGGTAGCAATCAGCCCCAGCATTTT.

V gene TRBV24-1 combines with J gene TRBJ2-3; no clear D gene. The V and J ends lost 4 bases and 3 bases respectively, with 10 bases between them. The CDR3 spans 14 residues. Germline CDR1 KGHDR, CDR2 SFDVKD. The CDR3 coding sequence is TGTGCCACCAGTGACCATGGATCGACAGATACGCAGTATTTT. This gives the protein CATSDHGSTDTQYF.

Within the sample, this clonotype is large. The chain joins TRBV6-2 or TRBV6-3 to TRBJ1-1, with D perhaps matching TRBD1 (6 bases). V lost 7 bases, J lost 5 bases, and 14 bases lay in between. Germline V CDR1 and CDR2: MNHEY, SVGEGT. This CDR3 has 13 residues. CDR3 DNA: TGTGCCAGCACCAAACAGGGTAGTACTGAAGCTTTCTTT. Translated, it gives CASTKQGSTEAFF.

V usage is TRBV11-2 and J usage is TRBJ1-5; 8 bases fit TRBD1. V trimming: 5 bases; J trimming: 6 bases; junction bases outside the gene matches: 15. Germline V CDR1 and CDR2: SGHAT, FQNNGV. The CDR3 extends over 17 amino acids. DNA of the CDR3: TGTGCCAGCAGCACGCTCGGACAGGGACCCCGGGCTCAGCCCCAGCATTTT. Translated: CASSTLGQGPRAQPQHF.

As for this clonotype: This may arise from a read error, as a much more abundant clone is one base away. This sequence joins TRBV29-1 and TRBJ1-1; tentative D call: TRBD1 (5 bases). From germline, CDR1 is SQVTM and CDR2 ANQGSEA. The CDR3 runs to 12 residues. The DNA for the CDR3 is TGCAGCGTCAAGACAGCGAACGCTGAAGCTTTCTTT. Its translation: CSVKTANAEAFF. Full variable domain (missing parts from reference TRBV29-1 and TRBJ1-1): SAVISQKPSRDICQRGTSLTIQCQVDSQVTMMFWYRQQPGQSLTLIATANQGSEATYESGFVIDKFPISRPNLTFSTLTVSNMSPEDSSIYLCSVKTANAEAFFGQGTRLTVV.